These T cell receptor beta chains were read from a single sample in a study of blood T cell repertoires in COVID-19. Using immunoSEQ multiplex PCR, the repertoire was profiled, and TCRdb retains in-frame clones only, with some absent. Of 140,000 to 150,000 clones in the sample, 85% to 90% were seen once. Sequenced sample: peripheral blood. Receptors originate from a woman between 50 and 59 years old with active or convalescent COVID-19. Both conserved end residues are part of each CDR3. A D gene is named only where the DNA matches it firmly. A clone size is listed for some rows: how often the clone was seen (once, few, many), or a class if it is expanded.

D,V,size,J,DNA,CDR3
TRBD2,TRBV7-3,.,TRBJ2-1,TGTGCCAGCAGCTTAGAAGGGCGGGGGAACAATGAGCAGTTCTTC,CASSLEGRGNNEQFF
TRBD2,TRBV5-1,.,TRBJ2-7,TGCGCCAGCAGCTTGTCGGCTGCGGGAGAAGACGAGCAGTACTTC,CASSLSAAGEDEQYF
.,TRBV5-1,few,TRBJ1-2,TGCGCCAGCAGCTTGGTAGGAACAGATGGGGCGGGCTACACCTTC,CASSLVGTDGAGYTF
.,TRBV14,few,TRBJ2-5,TGTGCCAGCAGCTCGATTCGGGAGTACCAAGAGACCCAGTACTTC,CASSSIREYQETQYF
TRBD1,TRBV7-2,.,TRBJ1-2,TGTGCCAACAAACTATTAGACAGGGACGGATATGGCTACACCTTC,CANKLLDRDGYGYTF
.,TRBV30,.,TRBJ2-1,TGTGCCTGGAGTCCTCACTCGGGCGGGAATGAGCAGTTCTTC,CAWSPHSGGNEQFF
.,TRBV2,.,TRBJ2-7,TGTGCCAGCAGTGCTCTTACGGCGGCGCGCAACGAGCAGTACTTC,CASSALTAARNEQYF
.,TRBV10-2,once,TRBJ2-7,TGCGCCACCCTAGGGGGACTAACTGACGAGCAGTACTTC,CATLGGLTDEQYF
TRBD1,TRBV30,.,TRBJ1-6,TGTGCCTGGAGTTCTCCGGGACAGGAGGCCTCACCCCTCCACTTT,CAWSSPGQEASPLHF
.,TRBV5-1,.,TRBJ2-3,TGCGCCAGCAGCACATTCACAGATACGCAGTATTTT,CASSTFTDTQYF
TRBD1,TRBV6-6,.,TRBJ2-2,TGTGCCAGCAGTCACCACCTTCAGGGGGCTACCGGGGAGCTGTTTTTT,CASSHHLQGATGELFF
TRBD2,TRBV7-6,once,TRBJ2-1,TGTGCCAGCAGCTTGGGACTAGCGGCAGACAATGAGCAGTTCTTC,CASSLGLAADNEQFF
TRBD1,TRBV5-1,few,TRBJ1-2,TGCGCCAGCAGCGAGATGCCGGGACAGGGGTCTGGCTACACCTTC,CASSEMPGQGSGYTF
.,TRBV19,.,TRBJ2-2,TGTGCCAGTAGGCGGAGGGGGCGCGGCGTCGGGGAGCTGTTTTTT,CASRRRGRGVGELFF
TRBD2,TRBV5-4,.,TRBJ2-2,TGTGCCAGCAGCTTGAAGGGAGGGCAAACCGGGGAGCTGTTTTTT,CASSLKGGQTGELFF
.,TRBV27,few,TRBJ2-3,TGTGCCAGCAGTTTCTCCGAGGGGACTTCAAGGGCAGATACGCAGTATTTT,CASSFSEGTSRADTQYF
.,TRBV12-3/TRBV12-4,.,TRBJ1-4,TGTGCCAGCAGTTTGCAGGGATCGGAAAAACTGTTTTTT,CASSLQGSEKLFF
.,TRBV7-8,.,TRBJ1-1,TGTGCCAGCAGCTCGGGGGGACGAGGAAACACTGAAGCTTTCTTT,CASSSGGRGNTEAFF
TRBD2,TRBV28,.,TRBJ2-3,TGTGCCAGCAGTCGAGCGGGAGGGCCTCCAGATACGCAGTATTTT,CASSRAGGPPDTQYF
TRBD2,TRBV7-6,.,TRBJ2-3,TGTGCCAGCAGCCGTACTAGCGGGAGGGCCACAGATACGCAGTATTTT,CASSRTSGRATDTQYF
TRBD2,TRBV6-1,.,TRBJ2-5,TGTGCCAGCAGGGCGGGGACTAGCGGACAAGAGACCCAGTACTTC,CASRAGTSGQETQYF
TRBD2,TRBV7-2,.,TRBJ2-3,TGTGCCAGCAGTCGTCGGACTAGCGGTGCCACAGATACGCAGTATTTT,CASSRRTSGATDTQYF
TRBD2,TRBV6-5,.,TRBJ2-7,TGTGCCAGCATCCCCGGACTAGCTGGCTACGAGCAGTACTTC,CASIPGLAGYEQYF
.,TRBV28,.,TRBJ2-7,TGTGCCAGCAGTTTATTAAGTTCGGGTAATTCCTACGAGCAGTACTTC,CASSLLSSGNSYEQYF
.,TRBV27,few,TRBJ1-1,TGTGCCAGCAGTTGGGCCTGGAACACTGAAGCTTTCTTT,CASSWAWNTEAFF
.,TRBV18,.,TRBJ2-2,TGTGCCAGCTCATCTGCCCGGACCGGGGAGCTGTTTTTT,CASSSARTGELFF
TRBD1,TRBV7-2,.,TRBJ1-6,TGTGCCAGCAGACCGGCAGGGGGCGAGTCACCCCTCCACTTT,CASRPAGGESPLHF
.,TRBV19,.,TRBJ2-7,TGTGCCAGTAGTAACGGGGTCTCCTACGAGCAGTACTTC,CASSNGVSYEQYF
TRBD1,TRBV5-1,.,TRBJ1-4,TGCGCCAGCAGGTACGGGACAGGGTCTGAAAAACTGTTTTTT,CASRYGTGSEKLFF
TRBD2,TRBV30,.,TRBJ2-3,TGTGCCTGCAAAAACGGGGGGGCAGATACGCAGTATTTT,CACKNGGADTQYF
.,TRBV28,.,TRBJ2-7,TGTGCCAGCACTGGGGTTTCAGGGTCCTACGAGCAGTACTTC,CASTGVSGSYEQYF
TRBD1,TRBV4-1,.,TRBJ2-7,TGCGCCAGCAGCCAAGAGGATGGGACAGGGGGTTACGAGCAGTACTTC,CASSQEDGTGGYEQYF
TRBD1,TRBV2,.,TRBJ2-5,TGTGCCAGCAGGGCCGGGACAGGAGAGGAGACCCAGTACTTC,CASRAGTGEETQYF
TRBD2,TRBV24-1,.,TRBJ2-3,TGTGCCACCAGTGATAGACCTCTACTAGCGGGCCTTAGCACAGATACGCAGTATTTT,CATSDRPLLAGLSTDTQYF
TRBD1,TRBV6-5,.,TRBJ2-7,TGTGCCAGCAGTTTCGGACAGGGCAGGGTAGGCGAGCAGTACTTC,CASSFGQGRVGEQYF
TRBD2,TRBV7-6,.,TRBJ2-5,TGTGCCAGCAGCCCCCGCTGGGGAGGGCTTGTGTTGGGCGAAGAGACCCAGTACTTC,CASSPRWGGLVLGEETQYF
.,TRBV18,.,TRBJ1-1,TGTGCCAGCTCACCACGGGGGGGCGGATTAGAAGCTTTCTTT,CASSPRGGGLEAFF
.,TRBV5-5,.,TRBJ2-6,TGTGCCAGCAGCTTCAGTGACTCTGGGGCCAACGTCCTGACTTTC,CASSFSDSGANVLTF
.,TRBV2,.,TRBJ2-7,TGTGCCAGCAGCCTTGGACAGCCCTACGAGCAGTACTTC,CASSLGQPYEQYF
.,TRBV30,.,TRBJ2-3,TGTGCCTGGAGTTCCCTTAAATCGGGGGGCTTGGGGGCAGATACGCAGTATTTT,CAWSSLKSGGLGADTQYF
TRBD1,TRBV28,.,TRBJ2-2,TGTGCCAGCAGTTTATTTGTTTTCAGGGGGGGACAGGGTGGACCCGGGGAGCTGTTTTTT,CASSLFVFRGGQGGPGELFF